This passage covers 14 T cell receptor beta chains from one sample sequenced in a study of cytomegalovirus exposure and HLA in healthy donors. Use of 60 Vbeta and 13 Jbeta primers characterized the PCR. Using immunoSEQ multiplex PCR, the repertoire was profiled, and TCRdb retains in-frame clones only, with some absent. Of approximately 110,000 clones in the sample, roughly 70% were seen once. The sample comprised PBMCs. The origin of the receptors is a woman in her thirties or forties in good health and CMV-seronegative.

This chain links TRBV5-1 with TRBJ2-5, with 8 bases aligning to TRBD1. Trimming took 1 base from V and 4 from J; bases not matched to a gene: 3. The length of the CDR3 is 14 residues. Germline CDR1 reads SGHRS; CDR2 reads YFSETQ. CDR3 in DNA: TGCGCCAGCAGCTTGAACGACAGGGGAGAGACCCAGTACTTC. Residues: CASSLNDRGETQYF.

This clone was counted once. The chain joins TRBV6-4 to TRBJ1-2; no clear D gene. Germline lookup yields CDR1 MRHNA and CDR2 SNTAGT. Trimming shortened V by 2 bases and J by 4 bases, and 8 bases separated the two germline ends. There are 13 residues in the CDR3. CDR3 in amino acids: CASSDGHGYGYTF. The CDR3 DNA reads as TGTGCCAGCAGTGACGGGCATGGCTATGGCTACACCTTC.

This chain joins TRBV4-2 and TRBJ2-7; D is possibly TRBD2 (6 bases). Germline-derived CDR1 and CDR2 are LGHNA and YNFKEQ. Trimming cost V 3 bases and J 2 bases, with 14 bases left between them. The CDR3 loop spans 15 amino acids. The DNA of the CDR3 is TGTGCCAGCAGCCAGGGGACTTTCACACCCTACGAGCAGTACTTC. It is translated as CASSQGTFTPYEQYF.

In this sample, this clone turned up a few times. The chain couples TRBV16 to TRBJ2-7, with 9 bases lining up with TRBD1. The CDR3 is made up of 15 amino acids. The junction had 6 bases not matched to a gene; V was cut back by 5 bases and J by 1 base. The V gene's germline CDR1 is KGHSY and CDR2 FQNENV. The DNA for the CDR3 is TGTGCCAGCAGCTACGGGACAGGGAAGTCCTACGAGCAGTACTTC. This codes for CASSYGTGKSYEQYF.

The V gene is TRBV18, the J gene TRBJ1-4, with TRBD1 as a possible D gene (6 bases). The V gene lost 4 bases and the J gene lost 8 bases, with 11 bases spanning the gap. The CDR3 covers 13 residues. Looked up from germline, CDR1 is KGHSH and CDR2 is LQKENI. In DNA form, the CDR3 reads TGTGCCAGCTCACAGGGGGTTGGAGAAAAACTGTTTTTT. It translates to CASSQGVGEKLFF.

This clone was recorded a few times. The chain joins TRBV2 to TRBJ1-1; weak D call: TRBD1 (5 bases). This CDR3 comprises 19 residues. Trimming took 2 bases from V and 5 from J, leaving 27 bases between them. The germline gives CDR1 SNHLY, CDR2 FYNNEI. The CDR3 nucleotides read TGTGCCAGCAGTGAATTCTCACCTTCGGGGGTTGGGGGGGGAACTGAAGCTTTCTTT. It translates to CASSEFSPSGVGGGTEAFF.

As concerns this clone: One end of the junction fails to match germline, which may point to a read error. The CDR3 DNA reads TGTTCCAGCAGCTTAGAGGAGACAGGTGGCTACACCTTC. This gives the protein CSSSLEETGGYTF. The chain has TRBV7-9 and TRBJ1-2; TRBD1 is a possible D gene (6 bases). Germline values: CDR1 SEHNR, CDR2 FQNEAQ (reference sequence). CDR3 size: 13 residues.

The V gene is TRBV28, the J gene TRBJ2-7; D is possibly TRBD1 (6 bases). Germline V gives CDR1 MDHEN, CDR2 SYDVKM. The CDR3 sequence is 13 residues long. Trimming pared 4 bases from V and 3 bases from J, leaving 10 bases between. The chain's CDR3 is CASSWTDLYEQYF. The CDR3 nucleotides read TGTGCCAGCAGTTGGACAGATCTCTACGAGCAGTACTTC.

This clone was seen a single time. The genes are TRBV11-2 and TRBJ1-3; D is uncertain. The V gene's germline CDR1 is SGHAT and CDR2 FQNNGV. The CDR3 loop spans 14 amino acids. Trimming pared 0 bases from V and 9 bases from J, leaving 12 bases between. DNA for the CDR3: TGTGCCAGCAGCTTAGATCGGGTGGTTAGCACCATATATTTT. Translated: CASSLDRVVSTIYF.

CDR3 sequence: CASGFGQGNLREQYF. As DNA, the CDR3 is TGTGCTAGTGGTTTCGGACAGGGCAACCTTCGCGAGCAGTACTTC. The chain uses TRBV12-5 and TRBJ2-7; 8 bases map to TRBD1. The CDR3 has 15 residues. V shed 3 bases and J 6 bases; nucleotides not matched to a gene: 10. CDR1 is LGHNT and CDR2 is FRNRAP in the germline V gene.

The chain has TRBV6-1 and TRBJ2-5; a weak D match, TRBD2 (6 bases). The V end lost 5 bases, the J end lost 5 bases, and 15 bases lay between the germline ends. The germline gives CDR1 MNHNS, CDR2 SASEGT. The CDR3 has 14 amino acids. CDR3 in DNA: TGTGCCAGCAGTCCCTTGACTAGTTCGGAGACCCAGTACTTC. It yields the protein CASSPLTSSETQYF.

This chain joins TRBV9 and TRBJ2-4, with D hard to call. The V end lost 0 bases, the J end lost 9 bases, and 10 bases lay between the germline ends. This CDR3 region has 13 residues. Germline assignment: CDR1 SGDLS and CDR2 YYNGEE. The CDR3 region has the DNA TGTGCCAGCAGCGTAGCAGGATCCGGCATTCAGTACTTC. The encoded protein is CASSVAGSGIQYF.

The genes are TRBV4-2 and TRBJ1-1; no firm D call. The CDR3 totals 12 residues. The germline V and J ends were trimmed by 0 bases and 9 bases, with 8 bases remaining between them. Per the germline V gene, CDR1 is LGHNA and CDR2 is YNFKEQ. CDR3 nucleotides: TGTGCCAGCAGCCAAGACCAGGTCCAAGCTTTCTTT. Its translation: CASSQDQVQAFF.

The V call is TRBV13, the J call TRBJ1-3, with D maybe TRBD1 (6 bases). CDR3 length: 14 amino acids. Germline V gene data show CDR1 as PRHDT and CDR2 as FYEKMQ (reference sequence). Trimming took 6 bases from V and 4 from J, leaving 13 bases between them. The CDR3 DNA reads TGTGCCAGCAGTCGACAGGTATCCGGAAACACCATATATTTT. Amino acids: CASSRQVSGNTIYF.